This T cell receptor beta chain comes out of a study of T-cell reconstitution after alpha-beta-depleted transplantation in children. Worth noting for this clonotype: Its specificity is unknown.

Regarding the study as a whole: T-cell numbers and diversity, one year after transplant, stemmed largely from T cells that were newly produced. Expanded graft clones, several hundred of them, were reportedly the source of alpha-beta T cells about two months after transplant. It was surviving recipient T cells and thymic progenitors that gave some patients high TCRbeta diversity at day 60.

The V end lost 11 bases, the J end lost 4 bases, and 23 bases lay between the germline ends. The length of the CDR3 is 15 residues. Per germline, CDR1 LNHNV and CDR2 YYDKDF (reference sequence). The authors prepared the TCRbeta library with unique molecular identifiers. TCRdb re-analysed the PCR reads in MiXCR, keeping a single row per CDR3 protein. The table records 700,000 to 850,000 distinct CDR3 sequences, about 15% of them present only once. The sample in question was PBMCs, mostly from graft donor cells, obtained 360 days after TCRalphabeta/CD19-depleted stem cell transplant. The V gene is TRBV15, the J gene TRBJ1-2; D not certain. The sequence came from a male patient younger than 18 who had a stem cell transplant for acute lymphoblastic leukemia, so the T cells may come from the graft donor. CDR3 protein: CASSLGNLRAYGYTF. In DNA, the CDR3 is TGTGCCTCCTCCCTCGGGAACCTGAGAGCCTATGGCTACACCTTC.